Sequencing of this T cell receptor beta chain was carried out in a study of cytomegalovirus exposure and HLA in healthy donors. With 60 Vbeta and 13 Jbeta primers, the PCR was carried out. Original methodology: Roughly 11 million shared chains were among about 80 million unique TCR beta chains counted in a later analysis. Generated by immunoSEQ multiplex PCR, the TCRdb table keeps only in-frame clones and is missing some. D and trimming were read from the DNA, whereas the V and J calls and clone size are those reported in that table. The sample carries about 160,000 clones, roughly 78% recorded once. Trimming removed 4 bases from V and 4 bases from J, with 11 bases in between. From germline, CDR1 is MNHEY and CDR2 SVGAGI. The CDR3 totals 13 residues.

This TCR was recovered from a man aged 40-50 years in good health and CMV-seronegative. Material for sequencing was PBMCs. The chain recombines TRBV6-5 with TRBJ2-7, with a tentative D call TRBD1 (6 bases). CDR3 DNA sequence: TGTGCCAGCAGTTGGGGGCCAGGATACGAGCAGTACTTC. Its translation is CASSWGPGYEQYF.